The source of this T cell receptor (beta chain) is a study of T cell responses to AZD1222 COVID-19 vaccine. Study observations and caveats: Just a handful of people given AZD1222 tested seropositive at baseline. Donor demographics were predominantly white British with a female majority; clonal diversity may be underestimated. CD4 TCRs linked to vaccination spanned spike, dominating at 160-218 and 743-854.

Only in-frame clones appear in the TCRdb table, and some are missing; sequencing was by immunoSEQ multiplex PCR. The repertoire holds about 160,000 clones, with 91% as singletons. Note on this clone: Its specificity is not known.

The V end was cut by 4 bases, the J end by 1 base, with 8 bases between. The CDR3 spans 13 residues. Germline V gives CDR1 SGHRS, CDR2 YFSETQ. V and J are TRBV5-1 and TRBJ2-5, with a tentative D call TRBD1 (5 bases). Sequences were derived from peripheral blood, sampled on day 0 of AZD1222 vaccination. The sequence came from an adult in good health. Written as DNA, the CDR3 is TGCGCCAGCAGCCCCGACAGCCAAGAGACCCAGTACTTC. It specifies CASSPDSQETQYF.